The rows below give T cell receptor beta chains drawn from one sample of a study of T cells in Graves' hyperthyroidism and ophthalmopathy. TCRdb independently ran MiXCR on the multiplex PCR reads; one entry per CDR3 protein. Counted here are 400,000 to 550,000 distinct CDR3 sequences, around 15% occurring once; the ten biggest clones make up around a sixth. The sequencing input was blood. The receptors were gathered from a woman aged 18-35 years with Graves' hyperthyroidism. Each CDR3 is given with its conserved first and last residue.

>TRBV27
CASRSRGRETQYF
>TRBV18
CASSAGTSGIKYNEQFF
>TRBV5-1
CASSRLGARDEQYF
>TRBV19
CASSIDRGKEKLFF
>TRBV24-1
CATSEETGGGYTF
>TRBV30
CAWTNRDRGLYEQYF
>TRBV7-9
CASSLGTREKLFF
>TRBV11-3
CASSRSGDPSTDTQYF
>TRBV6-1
CASSRVGDRKSYTF
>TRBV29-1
CSAERTANYGYTF
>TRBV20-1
CSARRTTSTDTQYF
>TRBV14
CASSQVDGGLAKNIQYF
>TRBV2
CASGLSNNEQFF
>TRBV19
CASKTGLNEKLFF
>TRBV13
CASSPETGDSPLHF
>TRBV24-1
CATSSETDTEAFF
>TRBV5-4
CASSLGSSNTGELFF
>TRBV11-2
CASSLSGTGATEAFF
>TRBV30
CAWSVRSATNENLCF
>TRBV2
CASSRINEKLFF
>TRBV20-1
CSALSDGRADEQFF
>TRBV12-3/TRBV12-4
CASSYGIFSNEKLFF
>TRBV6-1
CASSLEGWGYNEQFF
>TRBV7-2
CASSLRTASGKDYNEQFF
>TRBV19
CASSSYAGARGYNEQFF
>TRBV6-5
CASSYYRNTGELFF
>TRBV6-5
CASSYSVQGNSPLHF
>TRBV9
CASSFTGLAGGPDTQYF
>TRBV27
CASRLTGYTEAFF
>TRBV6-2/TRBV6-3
CASSYVRGGGPGAEAFF
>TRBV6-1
CAGRRHALGYTF